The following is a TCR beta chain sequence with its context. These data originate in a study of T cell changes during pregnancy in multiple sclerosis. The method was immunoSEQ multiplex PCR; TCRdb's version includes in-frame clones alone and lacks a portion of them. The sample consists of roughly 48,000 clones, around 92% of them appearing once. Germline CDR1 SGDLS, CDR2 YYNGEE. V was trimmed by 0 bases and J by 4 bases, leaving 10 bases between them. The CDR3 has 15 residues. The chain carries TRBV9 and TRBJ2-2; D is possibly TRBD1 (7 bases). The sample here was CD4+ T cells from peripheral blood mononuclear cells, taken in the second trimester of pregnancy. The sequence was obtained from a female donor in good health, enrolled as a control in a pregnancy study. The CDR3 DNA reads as TGTGCCAGCAGCGTAGTCCAGGGGGGCACCGGGGAGCTGTTTTTT. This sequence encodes CASSVVQGGTGELFF.